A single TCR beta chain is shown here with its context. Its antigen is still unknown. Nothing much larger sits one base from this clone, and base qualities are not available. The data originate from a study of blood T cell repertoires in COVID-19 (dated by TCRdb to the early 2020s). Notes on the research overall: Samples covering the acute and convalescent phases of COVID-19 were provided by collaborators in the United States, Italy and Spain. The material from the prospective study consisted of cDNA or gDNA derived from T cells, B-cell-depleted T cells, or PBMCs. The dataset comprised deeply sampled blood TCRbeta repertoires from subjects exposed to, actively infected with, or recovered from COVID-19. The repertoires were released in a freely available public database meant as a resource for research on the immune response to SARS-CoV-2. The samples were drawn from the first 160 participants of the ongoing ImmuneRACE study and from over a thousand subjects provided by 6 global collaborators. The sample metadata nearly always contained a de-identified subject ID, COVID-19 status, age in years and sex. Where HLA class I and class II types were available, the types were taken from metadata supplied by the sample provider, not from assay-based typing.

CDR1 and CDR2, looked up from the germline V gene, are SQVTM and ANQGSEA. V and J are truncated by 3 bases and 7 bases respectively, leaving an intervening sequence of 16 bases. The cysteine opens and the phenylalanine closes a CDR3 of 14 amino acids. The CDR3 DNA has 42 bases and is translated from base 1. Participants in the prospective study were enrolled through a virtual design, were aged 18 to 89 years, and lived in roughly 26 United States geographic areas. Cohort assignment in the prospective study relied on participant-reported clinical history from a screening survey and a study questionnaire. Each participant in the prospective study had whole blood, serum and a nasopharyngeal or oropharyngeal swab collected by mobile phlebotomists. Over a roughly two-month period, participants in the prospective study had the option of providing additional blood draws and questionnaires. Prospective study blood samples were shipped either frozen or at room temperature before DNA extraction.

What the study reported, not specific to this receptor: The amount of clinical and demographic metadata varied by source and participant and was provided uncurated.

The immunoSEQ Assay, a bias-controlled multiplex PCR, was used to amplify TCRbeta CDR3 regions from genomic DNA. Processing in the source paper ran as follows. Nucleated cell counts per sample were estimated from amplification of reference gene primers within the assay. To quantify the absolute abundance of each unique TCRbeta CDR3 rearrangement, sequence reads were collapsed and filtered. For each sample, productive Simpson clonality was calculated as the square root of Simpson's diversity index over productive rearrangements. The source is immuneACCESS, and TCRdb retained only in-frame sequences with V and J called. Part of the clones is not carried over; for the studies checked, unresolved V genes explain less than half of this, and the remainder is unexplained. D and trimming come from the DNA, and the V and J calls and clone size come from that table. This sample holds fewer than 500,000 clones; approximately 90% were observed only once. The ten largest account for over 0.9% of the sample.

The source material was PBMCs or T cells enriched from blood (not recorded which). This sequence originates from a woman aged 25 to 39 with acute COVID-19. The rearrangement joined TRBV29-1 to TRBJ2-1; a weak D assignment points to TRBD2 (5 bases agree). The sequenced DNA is TGCAGCGTTGATCCCCTCTACAGCGGAAATGAGCAGTTCTTC. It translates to CSVDPLYSGNEQFF.